This entry concerns a single TCR beta chain. Trimming took off 3 bases at V and 3 bases at J, with 12 bases between the two ends. The CDR3 has 15 amino acids. Looked up from germline, CDR1 is MNHEY and CDR2 is SVGEGT. The sample belongs to a study of blood T cell repertoires in COVID-19. Study-level information: Acute and convalescent COVID-19 specimens originated in the United States, Italy and Spain. T cells, B-cell-depleted T cells, or PBMCs supplied cDNA or gDNA.

Per the authors' pipeline: For nucleated cells, counts were estimated from reference gene primer amplification. Some clones are missing from TCRdb's copy, which holds only in-frame ones; the method was immunoSEQ multiplex PCR. V and J calls and clone size come straight from that table; D and trimming were deduced from the DNA. The table has approximately 71,000 clones, over 60% seen once; the top ten hold around 23%. The chain carries TRBV6-2 or TRBV6-3 and TRBJ1-5; a weak D match, TRBD1 (6 bases). This receptor was obtained from a human donor in a cohort sampled during active COVID-19. Sequenced sample: peripheral blood. CDR3 sequence (DNA): TGTGCCAGCAGTTATGAAGGGGGTGACAATCAGCCCCAGCATTTT. Its translation is CASSYEGGDNQPQHF.